This T cell receptor (beta chain) was sequenced in a study of T cells expressing NK-cell markers. Study-level information: Sorted CD3+CD56-NKG2C+, CD3+CD56+NKG2C- and CD3+CD56+NKG2C+ T cells were the source of the TCR beta repertoires.

Concerning this clonotype itself: Its antigen is unknown.

Whole-study results and caveats: The contribution of dominant NKG2C+ clonotypes to CD8+ T cells in roughly six donors was about 1.0-7.0%. HCMV specificity of the expanded NKG2C+ T cell clones stayed unclear.

From its re-call of the 5' RACE reads, TCRdb lists each CDR3 protein once, without DNA. This listing includes 120,000 to 150,000 distinct CDR3 sequences. Germline V gene sequence: CDR1 DFQATT, CDR2 SNEGSKA (reference sequence). This CDR3 is 15 amino acids long. The sample comprised blood T cells: a sorted CD56 or NKG2C T cell subset, CD4+ or CD8+ T cells, or bulk PBMC T cells (not recorded which). The origin of this receptor is a man aged 18 to 29 in good health. V usage is TRBV20-1 and J usage is TRBJ2-3; the TCRdb D gene call, TRBD1, has no DNA to confirm it. The CDR3 sequence is CSATRGAGEADTQYF.